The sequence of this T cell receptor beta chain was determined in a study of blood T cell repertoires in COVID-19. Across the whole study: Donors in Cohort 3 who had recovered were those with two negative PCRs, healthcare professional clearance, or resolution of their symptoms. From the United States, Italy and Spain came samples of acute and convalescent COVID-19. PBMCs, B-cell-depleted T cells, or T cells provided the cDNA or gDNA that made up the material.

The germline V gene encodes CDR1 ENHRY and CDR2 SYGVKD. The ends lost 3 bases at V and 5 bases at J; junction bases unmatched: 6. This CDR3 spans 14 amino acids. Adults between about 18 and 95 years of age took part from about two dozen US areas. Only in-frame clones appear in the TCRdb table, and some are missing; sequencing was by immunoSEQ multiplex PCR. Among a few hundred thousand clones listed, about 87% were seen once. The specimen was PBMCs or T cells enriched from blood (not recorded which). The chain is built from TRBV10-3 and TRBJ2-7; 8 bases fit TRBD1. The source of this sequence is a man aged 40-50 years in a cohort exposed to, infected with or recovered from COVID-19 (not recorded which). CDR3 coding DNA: TGTGCCATCAGTGATGGACAGGGTGGAAACGAGCAGTACTTC. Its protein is CAISDGQGGNEQYF.